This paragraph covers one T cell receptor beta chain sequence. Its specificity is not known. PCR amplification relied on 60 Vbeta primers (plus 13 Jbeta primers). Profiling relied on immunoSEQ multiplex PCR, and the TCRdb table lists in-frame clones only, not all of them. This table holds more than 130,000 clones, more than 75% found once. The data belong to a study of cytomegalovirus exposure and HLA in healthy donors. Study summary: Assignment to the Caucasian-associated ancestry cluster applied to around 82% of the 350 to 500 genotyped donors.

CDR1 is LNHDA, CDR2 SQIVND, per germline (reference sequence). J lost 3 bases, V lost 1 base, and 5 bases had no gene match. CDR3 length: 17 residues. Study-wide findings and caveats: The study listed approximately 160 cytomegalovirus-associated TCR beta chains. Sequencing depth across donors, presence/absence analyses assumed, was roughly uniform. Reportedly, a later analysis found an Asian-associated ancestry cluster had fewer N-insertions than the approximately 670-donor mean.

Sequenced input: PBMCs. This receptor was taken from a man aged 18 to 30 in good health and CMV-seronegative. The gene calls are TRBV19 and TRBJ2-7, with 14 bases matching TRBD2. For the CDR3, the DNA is TGTGCCAGTAGTATAGGTTTGGGACTAGCGGGAGACTACGAGCAGTACTTC. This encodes CASSIGLGLAGDYEQYF.